This TCR beta chain was captured by sequencing in a study of regulatory T cells in long-lasting Graves disease. Time point of the sample: newly diagnosed GD, antithyroid drugs for less than 3 months. PBMCs provided the RNA from which the TCR library was made. Each patient gave around 9.7 milliliters of EDTA-anticoagulated peripheral blood. CDR3-region Arm-PCR and iRepertoire HTBI primers produced the TCR beta libraries. Using its own MiXCR run on the multiplex PCR reads, TCRdb lists one record per CDR3 protein. The repertoire holds 550,000 or so distinct CDR3 sequences, with more than 10% as singletons. The junction had 10 bases not matched to a gene; V was cut back by 5 bases and J by 4 bases. The CDR3 totals 14 residues. CDR1 DFQATT and CDR2 SNEGSKA come from the germline V gene (reference sequence). This clonotype was counted only a few times. A further study also used this sample, focusing on T cells in Graves' hyperthyroidism and ophthalmopathy.

This clonotype originated in a woman between 25 and 40 years old with Graves disease. Sequencing was performed on peripheral blood mononuclear cells (PBMCs), taken at new diagnosis, from a patient treated with antithyroid drugs. V and J are TRBV20-1 and TRBJ1-2, with 7 nucleotides matching TRBD1. Here the CDR3 reads CSARDRRSFYGYTF. CDR3 DNA sequence: TGCAGTGCTCGGGACAGAAGATCGTTCTATGGCTACACCTTC.